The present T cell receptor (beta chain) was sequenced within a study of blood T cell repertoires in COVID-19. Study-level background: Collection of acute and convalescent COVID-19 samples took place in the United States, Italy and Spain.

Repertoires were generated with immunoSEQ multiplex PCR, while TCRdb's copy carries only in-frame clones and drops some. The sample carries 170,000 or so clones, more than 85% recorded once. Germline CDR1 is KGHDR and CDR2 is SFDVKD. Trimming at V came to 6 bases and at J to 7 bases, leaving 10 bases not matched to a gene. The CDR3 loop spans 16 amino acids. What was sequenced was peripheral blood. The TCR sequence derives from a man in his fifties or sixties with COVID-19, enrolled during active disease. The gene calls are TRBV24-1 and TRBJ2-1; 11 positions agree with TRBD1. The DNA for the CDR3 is TGTGCCACCAGTTCTTCCGGGACAGGGGGGTTGAATGAGCAGTTCTTC. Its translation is CATSSSGTGGLNEQFF.